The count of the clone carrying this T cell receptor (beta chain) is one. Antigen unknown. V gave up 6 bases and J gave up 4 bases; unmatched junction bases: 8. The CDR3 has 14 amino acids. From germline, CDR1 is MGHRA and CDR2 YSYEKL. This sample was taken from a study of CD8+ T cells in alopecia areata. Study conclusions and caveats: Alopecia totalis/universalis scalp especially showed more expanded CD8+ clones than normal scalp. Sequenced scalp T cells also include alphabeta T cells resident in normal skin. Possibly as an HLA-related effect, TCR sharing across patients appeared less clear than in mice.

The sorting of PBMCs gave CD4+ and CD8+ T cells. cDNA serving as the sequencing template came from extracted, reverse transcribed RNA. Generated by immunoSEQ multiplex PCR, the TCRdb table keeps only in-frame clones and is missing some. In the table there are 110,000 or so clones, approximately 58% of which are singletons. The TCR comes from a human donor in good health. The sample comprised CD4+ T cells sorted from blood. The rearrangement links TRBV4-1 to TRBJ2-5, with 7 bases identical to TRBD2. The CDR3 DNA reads TGCGCCAGCAGTACCCACAGCGGGGCAGAGACCCAGTACTTC. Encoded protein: CASSTHSGAETQYF.